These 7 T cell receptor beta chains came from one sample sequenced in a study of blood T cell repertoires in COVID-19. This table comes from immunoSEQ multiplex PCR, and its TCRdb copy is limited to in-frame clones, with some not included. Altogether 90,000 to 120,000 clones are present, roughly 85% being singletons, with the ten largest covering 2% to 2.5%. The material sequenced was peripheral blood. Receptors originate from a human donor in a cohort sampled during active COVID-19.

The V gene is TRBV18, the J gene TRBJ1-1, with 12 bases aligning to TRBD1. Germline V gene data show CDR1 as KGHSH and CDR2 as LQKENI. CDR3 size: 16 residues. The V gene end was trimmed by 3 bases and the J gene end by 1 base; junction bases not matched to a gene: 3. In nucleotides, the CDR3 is TGTGCCAGCTCACCGGGACAGGGGGCCCAGAACACTGAAGCTTTCTTT. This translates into CASSPGQGAQNTEAFF.

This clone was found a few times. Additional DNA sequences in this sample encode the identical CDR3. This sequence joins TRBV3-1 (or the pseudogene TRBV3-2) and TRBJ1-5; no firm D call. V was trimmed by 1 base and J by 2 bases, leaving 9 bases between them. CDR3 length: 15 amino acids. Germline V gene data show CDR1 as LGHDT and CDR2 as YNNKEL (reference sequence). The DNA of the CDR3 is TGTGCCAGCAGCCAAGGCAACGGGGGCAATCAGCCCCAGCATTTT. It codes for CASSQGNGGNQPQHF.

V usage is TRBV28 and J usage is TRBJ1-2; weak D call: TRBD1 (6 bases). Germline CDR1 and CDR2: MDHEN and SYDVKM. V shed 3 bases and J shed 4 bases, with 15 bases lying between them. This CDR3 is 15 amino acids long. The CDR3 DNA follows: TGTGCCAGCAGTTTGGGGGCCCCTCGGGCCTATGGCTACACCTTC. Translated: CASSLGAPRAYGYTF.

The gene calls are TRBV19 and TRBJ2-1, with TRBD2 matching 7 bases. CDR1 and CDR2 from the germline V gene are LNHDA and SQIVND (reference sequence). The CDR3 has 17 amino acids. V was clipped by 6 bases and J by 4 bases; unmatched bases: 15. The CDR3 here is CASRTSPSAGSYNEQFF. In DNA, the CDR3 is TGTGCCAGTAGGACCAGCCCTTCAGCGGGGTCTTACAATGAGCAGTTCTTC.

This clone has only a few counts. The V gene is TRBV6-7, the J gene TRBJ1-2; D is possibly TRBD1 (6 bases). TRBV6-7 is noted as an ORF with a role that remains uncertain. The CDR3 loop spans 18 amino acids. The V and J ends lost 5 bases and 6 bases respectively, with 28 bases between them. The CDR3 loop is CASSQQSLGAGRLDGYTF. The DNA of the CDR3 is TGTGCCAGCAGTCAACAGTCTTTGGGGGCCGGACGTTTGGATGGCTACACCTTC.

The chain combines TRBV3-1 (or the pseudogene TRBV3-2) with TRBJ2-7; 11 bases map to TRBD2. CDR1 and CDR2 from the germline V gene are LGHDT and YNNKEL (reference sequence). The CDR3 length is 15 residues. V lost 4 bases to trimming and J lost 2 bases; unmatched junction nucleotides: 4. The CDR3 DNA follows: TGTGCCAGCAGCCGACTAGCGGGACCAACCTACGAGCAGTACTTC. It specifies CASSRLAGPTYEQYF.

The DNA for the CDR3 is TGTGCCAGCAGTTTAACCGGGAAGGAGGAGTACTTC. It encodes CASSLTGKEEYF. The chain joins TRBV6-5 to TRBJ2-7; tentative D call: TRBD2 (5 bases). V was trimmed by 4 bases and J by 11 bases, leaving 15 bases between them. Germline V CDR1 and CDR2: MNHEY, SVGAGI. The CDR3 loop spans 12 amino acids.